These T cell receptor beta chains were read from a single sample in a study of T cell responses to AZD1222 COVID-19 vaccine. Produced via immunoSEQ multiplex PCR; TCRdb's table is partial and in-frame only. Among 110,000 to 150,000 clones, 89% were seen once, and the ten largest hold 2.9%. The starting material was peripheral blood, obtained on day 0 of AZD1222 vaccination. These receptors all stem from an adult in good health. The CDR3 runs from the conserved cysteine through the conserved F or W. A D gene is named only where the DNA matches it firmly. Clone size is not always given. Where it is, it says once, few, many or a class for expanded clones.

TRBV7-2,once,TRBD2,TRBJ2-1,TGTGCCAGCAGCCCACAACCCCGGGGGGTTTCCTACAATGAGCAGTTCTTC,CASSPQPRGVSYNEQFF
TRBV28,-,-,TRBJ2-3,TGTGCCAGCAGTTTGCGGCAAGATACGCAGTATTTT,CASSLRQDTQYF
TRBV27,-,TRBD1,TRBJ1-1,TGTGCCAGCAGTTATGGGAGGGGCAGGGGGACTGAAGCTTTCTTT,CASSYGRGRGTEAFF
TRBV5-1,-,-,TRBJ2-7,TGCGCCAGCAGCTCCCTTGGGGGGCAGTACTTC,CASSSLGGQYF
TRBV5-8,-,TRBD2,TRBJ2-1,TGTGCCAGCAGCTACGGACTAGCGGGGGGGGATGAGCAGTTCTTC,CASSYGLAGGDEQFF
TRBV13,-,TRBD2,TRBJ2-5,TGTGCCAGCAGCACCCTAGCGGCCTCAAAGGACCAGTACTTC,CASSTLAASKDQYF
TRBV19,-,-,TRBJ2-5,TGTGCCAGTAGTATAGATCCCAAGGGGCTCGGAGAGGAGACCCAGTACTTC,CASSIDPKGLGEETQYF
TRBV7-8,-,TRBD1,TRBJ1-2,TGTGCCAGCAGCCGGGACAGGGGGCGAGGGTATGGCTACACCTTC,CASSRDRGRGYGYTF
TRBV5-8,-,-,TRBJ1-5,TGTGCCAGCAGCTCCGACAGTGTGGGTCAGCCCCAGCATTTT,CASSSDSVGQPQHF
TRBV29-1,-,TRBD1,TRBJ1-1,TGCAGCGCTCTCGACAGGGGAATGAACACTGAAGCTTTCTTT,CSALDRGMNTEAFF
TRBV27,-,-,TRBJ2-7,TGTGCCAGCAGTTCCTCCCGGGTCCAATACGAGCAGTACTTC,CASSSSRVQYEQYF
TRBV6-2/TRBV6-3,-,TRBD1,TRBJ1-5,TGTGCCAGCAGTACGGGACAGGTAGGGGTGGGCAATCAGCCCCAGCATTTT,CASSTGQVGVGNQPQHF
TRBV6-5,once,TRBD1,TRBJ1-1,TGTGCCAGCAGACGGGACCAGGGGGCTGAAGCTTTCTTT,CASRRDQGAEAFF
TRBV19,-,-,TRBJ1-2,TGTGCCAGTACCGACGAGAGCCGCTCCTATAGGGGCTACACCTTC,CASTDESRSYRGYTF
TRBV15,-,-,TRBJ1-4,TGTGCCACCAGCAGTAGATCGACTAATGAAAAACTGTTTTTT,CATSSRSTNEKLFF
TRBV19,-,TRBD1,TRBJ2-7,TGTGCCAGTAGCCCCCGGACAGGGGGCTCCTACGAGCAGTACTTC,CASSPRTGGSYEQYF
TRBV30,-,-,TRBJ1-2,TGTGCCTGGACCTGGGAAAACTATGGCTACACCTTC,CAWTWENYGYTF
TRBV12-5,-,-,TRBJ2-2,TGTGCTAGTGGTTTGGTACTAGGGGGAAGCGGCACCGGGGAGCTGTTTTTT,CASGLVLGGSGTGELFF
TRBV6-6,-,TRBD1,TRBJ2-2,TGTGCCAGCAGGGAGACAGGGGGCAAGGAGGAGCTGTTTTTT,CASRETGGKEELFF
TRBV15,once,-,TRBJ1-2,TGTGCCACCAGCAGAGATTACGACAGTCCTAACTATGGCTACACCTTC,CATSRDYDSPNYGYTF
TRBV4-2,-,-,TRBJ2-3,TGTGCCAGCAGCATGACCACTAGACTAGAAGATACGCAGTATTTT,CASSMTTRLEDTQYF
TRBV6-5,-,TRBD2,TRBJ2-4,TGTGCCAGCAGTCCTTCGGGGGGATATCAAAACATTCAGTACTTC,CASSPSGGYQNIQYF
TRBV19,-,TRBD1,TRBJ1-5,TGTGCCAGTAGTATCGGGGACAGGGGGGTCCAGCATTTT,CASSIGDRGVQHF
TRBV7-9,-,TRBD1,TRBJ1-2,TGTGCCAGCAGCTTTCGAGACAGGGTTAGTGGCTACACCTTC,CASSFRDRVSGYTF
TRBV7-8,-,-,TRBJ1-2,TGTGCCAGCAGTTCTACGGGCCTTAACTATGGCTACACCTTC,CASSSTGLNYGYTF
TRBV7-9,-,TRBD2,TRBJ2-1,TGTGCCAGCAGCCCCAGGGCCGGCAGGGAGGGCTACAATGAGCAGTTCTTC,CASSPRAGREGYNEQFF
TRBV11-3,-,-,TRBJ2-7,TGTGCCAGCAGCTTTGGAGGGTCCTACGAGCAGTACTTC,CASSFGGSYEQYF
TRBV21-1,-,-,TRBJ1-5,TGTGCCAGCAGCCAAAGACAGGCTGGGCATCAGCCCCAGCATTTT,CASSQRQAGHQPQHF
TRBV6-2/TRBV6-3,-,-,TRBJ2-1,TGTGCCAGCAGTGCGACGATGCTAGCCCCCCGGGGGTTCTTC,CASSATMLAPRGFF
TRBV18,-,-,TRBJ1-2,TGTGCCAGCTCACCGGGATTACAGGGACGGAGTGGCTACACCTTC,CASSPGLQGRSGYTF
TRBV19,few,TRBD2,TRBJ2-7,TGTGCCAGTAGTAGGTCTAGCGGGGACCTCTACGAGCAGTACTTC,CASSRSSGDLYEQYF
TRBV6-6,-,-,TRBJ1-2,TGTGCCAGCGCGGACACGAATAACTATGGCTACACCTTC,CASADTNNYGYTF
TRBV3-1/TRBV3-2,few,TRBD2,TRBJ2-3,TGTGCCAGCAGCCCTACTAGCGGGAGCACAGATACGCAGTATTTT,CASSPTSGSTDTQYF
TRBV5-1,-,-,TRBJ1-2,TGCGCCAGCAGGCTTCAGGATTCCTATGGCTACACCTTC,CASRLQDSYGYTF
TRBV5-8,once,TRBD1,TRBJ1-1,TGTGCCAGCAGCCCAGGTGGACACTCGGGACAGGACACTGAAGCTTTCTTT,CASSPGGHSGQDTEAFF
TRBV5-4,-,-,TRBJ2-1,TGTGCCAGCAGCGGACGCTCCGTAGGGTCCTACAATGAGCAGTTCTTC,CASSGRSVGSYNEQFF
TRBV4-1,-,-,TRBJ1-5,TGCGCCAGCAGCCAAGCAGTCCTCGCTAGCAATCAGCCCCAGCATTTT,CASSQAVLASNQPQHF
TRBV10-1,-,-,TRBJ1-4,TGCGCCAGCAGCTCGCCCGGCTACTCCAAGGGAAAACTGTTTTTT,CASSSPGYSKGKLFF
TRBV7-7,-,-,TRBJ2-1,TGTGCTAGCAGCTTGACCCCCCCCAATGAGCAGTTCTTC,CASSLTPPNEQFF
TRBV20-1,-,TRBD2,TRBJ2-3,TGCAGTGCTAGTGGGGGGGTTGGCACAGATACGCAGTATTTT,CSASGGVGTDTQYF